A single TCR beta chain is shown here with its context. The CDR3 has 15 amino acids. V shed 3 bases, J shed 2 bases, and the junction held 4 bases outside the gene matches. The germline V gene has CDR1 SGDLS and CDR2 YYNGEE. Here immunoSEQ multiplex PCR was the method, and the copy in TCRdb shows in-frame clones only, minus some. The table has fewer than 450,000 clones, 88% seen once; the top ten hold 2% to 2.5%. The data were obtained in a study of blood T cell repertoires in COVID-19. The chain has TRBV9 and TRBJ2-2; 7 bases align to TRBD1. The specimen was PBMCs or T cells enriched from blood (not recorded which). The clonotype was recovered from a woman between 35 and 50 years old with acute COVID-19. CDR3 protein: CASSAYRGNTGELFF. CDR3 DNA sequence: TGTGCCAGCAGCGCATACAGGGGAAACACCGGGGAGCTGTTTTTT.